This TCR beta chain originates from a study of cytomegalovirus exposure and HLA in healthy donors. Overall study context: Most genotyped donors, 65% to 90% of 350 to 500, had Caucasian-associated genetic ancestry. Findings and limits, study-wide: V- and J-gene trimming in TCR beta was tied to a missense DCLRE1C variant by an analysis performed later. Cytomegalovirus association was assigned to around 150 TCR beta chains.

On this clone itself: Its specificity is unknown.

Amplification used 60 Vbeta primers and 13 Jbeta primers. Method: immunoSEQ multiplex PCR; TCRdb's copy keeps in-frame clones and lacks some. The sample totals tens of thousands of clones. J gave up 5 bases and V 2 bases, and 5 bases lay outside the gene matches. The CDR3 is 14 residues long. Germline CDR1 is MNHNY and CDR2 is SVGAGI (reference sequence). Sequences were obtained from PBMCs. This receptor was taken from a man over 45 in good health and CMV-seropositive. The chain employs TRBV6-6 and TRBJ2-7, with 8 bases lining up with TRBD2. CDR3 in amino acids: CASSYPAGGNEQYV. The CDR3 DNA is TGTGCCAGCAGTTACCCGGCGGGAGGCAACGAGCAGTACGTC.